This note documents a single TCR beta chain sequence. The sample originates from a study of blood T cell repertoires in COVID-19. Sequenced by immunoSEQ multiplex PCR; TCRdb stores in-frame clones only, minus some. The sample has under 250,000 clones; more than 70% are singletons. This CDR3 contains 16 residues. V lost 1 base, J lost 5 bases, and 10 bases stayed unmatched. Germline assignment: CDR1 SGHVS and CDR2 FNYEAQ. The chain couples TRBV7-6 to TRBJ1-1, with 7 bases fitting TRBD1. The sequence was obtained from a man between 25 and 39 years old with acute COVID-19. The sequenced material came from PBMCs or T cells enriched from blood (not recorded which). Written as DNA, the CDR3 is TGTGCCAGCAGCTTAGGGAAGGGGGCCACCGGAACTGAAGCTTTCTTT. Its translation: CASSLGKGATGTEAFF.